This T cell receptor (beta chain) derives from a study of cytomegalovirus exposure and HLA in healthy donors. The CDR3 covers 14 residues. Germline V gene lookup returns CDR1 SGHNT and CDR2 YENEEA. V lost 0 bases and J 3 bases, leaving 9 bases between the germline ends. The PCR was carried out with 60 Vbeta primers and 13 Jbeta primers. Libraries were prepared by immunoSEQ multiplex PCR; TCRdb keeps only in-frame clonotypes and omits some of them. This sample has about 61,000 clones, with 80% to 90% found just once. The sample comprised PBMCs. The TCR sequence derives from a man aged 30 to 45 in good health and CMV-seropositive. This sequence joins TRBV11-3 and TRBJ2-7; maybe TRBD2 (6 bases). The CDR3 sequence is CASSLDGGNYEQYF. DNA of the CDR3: TGTGCCAGCAGCTTAGATGGGGGGAACTACGAGCAGTACTTC.